These 23 T cell receptor beta chains originate from one sample sequenced in a study of Graves' ophthalmopathy and Graves' hyperthyroidism. RNA served as the template for amplifying TCR beta CDR3 regions. Amplification began with first-round RT-PCR using HTBI primers, then second-round multiplex PCR was performed. One entry per CDR3 protein, called by TCRdb with MiXCR from the multiplex PCR reads. This table holds hundreds of thousands of distinct CDR3 sequences, over 20% found once. The source material was peripheral blood. These receptors came from a woman aged 18-29 years with stable Graves' hyperthyroidism. Some clones in this sample may be carry-over from other donors' samples.

Worth noting for this clonotype: This could be a read error, since a much larger clone is one nucleotide away. The V call is TRBV20-1, the J call TRBJ1-5, with D maybe TRBD1 (5 bases). The ends were cut back, 8 bases at V and 3 bases at J, with 17 bases in the middle. Germline V lookup: CDR1 DFQATT, CDR2 SNEGSKA (reference sequence). This CDR3 has 14 residues. CDR3 sequence: CSTGKRQNNQPQHF. Written as DNA, the CDR3 is TGCAGTACTGGTAAGAGACAGAACAATCAGCCCCAGCATTTT.

The sample holds many counts of this clonotype. The chain has TRBV6-5 and TRBJ2-7; D remains unclear. The ends were cut back, 2 bases at V and 1 base at J, with 6 bases in the middle. CDR3 size: 13 residues. The V gene's germline CDR1 is MNHEY and CDR2 SVGAGI. In DNA, the CDR3 is TGTGCCAGCAGTTACAGGGCGTCCTACGAGCAGTACTTC. It translates to CASSYRASYEQYF.

This rearrangement joins TRBV12-3 or TRBV12-4 to TRBJ2-7; perhaps D is TRBD1 or TRBD2 (5 bases each). The CDR3 is 14 residues long. Trimming left V 2 bases short and J 4 bases short, with 12 bases between. CDR3 nucleotide sequence: TGTGCCAGCAGTTTAATGCTGGGGACGTACGAGCAGTACTTC. Encoded protein: CASSLMLGTYEQYF.

CDR3 sequence reads: CASSGQEQYF. In nucleotides, the CDR3 is TGTGCCAGCAGTGGTCAGGAGCAGTACTTC. The chain joins TRBV2 to TRBJ2-7, with D uncertain. Between the trimmed V and J ends, which lost 4 bases and 7 bases, there was a span of 5 bases. Germline assignment: CDR1 SNHLY and CDR2 FYNNEI. The CDR3 consists of 10 residues.

The chain recombines TRBV6-5 with TRBJ2-5; 13 bases align to TRBD2. V gave up 3 bases and J gave up 2 bases; unmatched junction bases: 6. The germline CDR1 and CDR2 sequences are MNHEY and SVGAGI. This CDR3 comprises 17 residues. CDR3 sequence reads: CASSYTSGGGSQETQYF. The CDR3 region has the DNA TGTGCCAGCAGTTATACTAGCGGGGGGGGATCACAAGAGACCCAGTACTTC.

V usage is TRBV12-3 or TRBV12-4 and J usage is TRBJ2-4, with a tentative D call TRBD2 (5 bases). Trimming took off 2 bases at V and 2 bases at J, with 16 bases between the two ends. There are 17 residues in the CDR3. CDR3 loop: CASSLIPGIDPKNIQYF. CDR3 nucleotides: TGTGCCAGCAGTTTAATCCCGGGAATAGACCCCAAAAACATTCAGTACTTC.

This clonotype occurred a few times. The DNA of the CDR3 is TGTGCCGTCAAAGGAGACGGGACTGACTACGAGCAGTACTTC. Its protein product is CAVKGDGTDYEQYF. This chain links TRBV2 with TRBJ2-7; a possible D gene is TRBD2 (6 bases). Deletions cut 11 bases from V and 3 bases from J, with 20 bases between. This CDR3 comprises 14 residues. Germline-derived CDR1 and CDR2 are SNHLY and FYNNEI.

At least ten counts were recorded for this clonotype. A junction boundary mismatches the germline segment, possibly from a read error. This rearrangement joins TRBV12-3 or TRBV12-4 to TRBJ1-5, with D tentatively TRBD1 (6 bases). This CDR3 region has 12 residues. The CDR3 loop reads CASSLVADSPNF. In nucleotides, the CDR3 is TGTGCCAGCAGTTTAGTCGCGGACAGCCCAAATTTT.

This clonotype was seen a few times. The rearrangement uses TRBV28 and TRBJ1-1; D is possibly TRBD1 (6 bases). Between the trimmed V and J ends, which lost 5 bases and 3 bases, there was a span of 19 bases. The CDR3 sequence is 16 residues long. CDR1 and CDR2 (germline): MDHEN, SYDVKM. DNA of the CDR3: TGTGCCAGCAGTCTTTGGGGGGGCGGGACGGACACTGAAGCTTTCTTT. Residues: CASSLWGGGTDTEAFF.

This clonotype was found many times. This chain links TRBV6-5 with TRBJ1-5, with a tentative D call TRBD1 (5 bases). The length of the CDR3 is 11 residues. Trimming took 11 bases from V and 14 from J, leaving 19 bases between them. The germline V gene encodes CDR1 MNHEY and CDR2 SVGAGI. The CDR3 coding sequence is TGTGCCGGATACAGGCCATTAAAGAAGCATTTT. It is translated as CAGYRPLKKHF.

The sample holds many counts of this clonotype. This rearrangement joins TRBV20-1 to TRBJ2-5, with D hard to call. Trimming left V 0 bases short and J 5 bases short, with 7 bases between. Germline-derived CDR1 and CDR2 are DFQATT and SNEGSKA (reference sequence). CDR3 length: 12 amino acids. For the CDR3, the DNA is TGCAGTGCTAGAGAGGCCCGGGAGACCCAGTACTTC. Amino acid sequence: CSAREARETQYF.

At least ten counts were recorded for this clonotype. The chain recombines TRBV12-3 or TRBV12-4 with TRBJ2-5; TRBD2 matches 8 bases. V was pared by 3 bases and J by 1 base, with 4 bases of the junction left unmatched. The CDR3 spans 15 residues. The CDR3 DNA reads TGTGCCAGCAGTTTGCGGGGGGCAACCCAAGAGACCCAGTACTTC. It encodes CASSLRGATQETQYF.

The J gene is TRBJ2-5, the V gene TRBV18; D not resolved. Germline assignment: CDR1 KGHSH and CDR2 LQKENI. V was clipped by 6 bases and J by 0 bases, with 14 bases between them. The CDR3 is 15 amino acids. In nucleotides, the CDR3 is TGTGCCAGCTCGGAGCAATGGGCGTACCAAGAGACCCAGTACTTC. Translated, it gives CASSEQWAYQETQYF.

This clonotype was seen ten or more times. The chain couples TRBV29-1 to TRBJ1-6, with no clear D. CDR1 and CDR2 from the germline V gene are SQVTM and ANQGSEA. Trimming pared 4 bases from V and 6 bases from J, leaving 10 bases between. The CDR3 has 13 residues. Here the CDR3 reads CSVAEQFNSPLHF. CDR3 nucleotide sequence: TGCAGCGTTGCGGAACAGTTTAATTCACCCCTCCACTTT.

This clonotype was observed at least ten times. The J gene is TRBJ2-7, the V gene TRBV19; D not certain. With 0 bases removed from V and 6 bases from J, the gap between germline ends came to 6 bases. Looked up from germline, CDR1 is LNHDA and CDR2 is SQIVND (reference sequence). The CDR3 runs 12 residues. CDR3 loop: CASSIDRREQYF. The CDR3 bases are TGTGCCAGTAGTATAGATCGACGCGAGCAGTACTTC.

This clonotype was seen many times. The chain uses TRBV18 and TRBJ1-1; 10 bases map to TRBD1. Germline V CDR1 and CDR2: KGHSH, LQKENI. CDR3 length: 14 residues. The V and J ends lost 5 bases and 3 bases, in that order; junction bases with no gene match: 3. Here the CDR3 DNA reads TGTGCCAGCTCAGGGACAGGGGAGGACACTGAAGCTTTCTTT. Protein: CASSGTGEDTEAFF.

Many counts were recorded for this clonotype. The chain combines TRBV27 with TRBJ2-7, with D possibly called TRBD1 or TRBD2 (5 bases each). The CDR3 consists of 15 residues. Per germline, CDR1 MNHEY and CDR2 SMNVEV (reference sequence). V shed 5 bases and J shed 1 base, with 15 bases lying between them. CDR3 nucleotide sequence: TGTGCCAGCAGTGATGAACCGGGACGGTCCTACGAGCAGTACTTC. Translating gives CASSDEPGRSYEQYF.

A note on this clonotype: One end of the junction does not line up with germline, which may come from a read error. This sequence joins TRBV4-2 and TRBJ2-2; D possibly uses TRBD1 or TRBD2 (5 bases each). The CDR3 totals 12 residues. CDR1 LGHNA and CDR2 YNFKEQ come from the germline V gene. CDR3 DNA: TGTGCCAGCAGGAGGGGAACCGGGGAGCTGTGTTTT. It encodes CASRRGTGELCF.

In this sample, this clonotype turned up many times. The chain has TRBV7-2 and TRBJ2-7; D gene uncertain. The CDR3 has 14 residues. Germline CDR1 SGHTA, CDR2 FQGNSA. The V gene lost 0 bases and the J gene lost 2 bases, with 8 bases spanning the gap. This CDR3 is CASSLAQTPYEQYF. CDR3 coding DNA: TGTGCCAGCAGCTTAGCCCAGACCCCCTACGAGCAGTACTTC.

This clonotype turned up a few times. The V and J genes are TRBV6-1 and TRBJ1-1; D ambiguous. The germline V gene has CDR1 MNHNS and CDR2 SASEGT. The CDR3 consists of 14 residues. Trimming pared 3 bases from V and 5 bases from J, leaving 13 bases between. This chain's CDR3 is CASSDPVRRTEAFF. The CDR3 DNA is TGTGCCAGCAGTGACCCCGTGCGAAGAACTGAAGCTTTCTTT.

This clonotype was observed a few times. The chain is built from TRBV6-5 and TRBJ1-1; TRBD1 agrees at 9 bases. Germline assignment: CDR1 MNHEY and CDR2 SVGAGI. The CDR3 has 16 amino acids. J gave up 0 bases and V 4 bases, and 6 bases lay outside the gene matches. This CDR3 reads CASSSNRGQMNTEAFF. The CDR3 coding sequence is TGTGCCAGCAGTTCGAACAGGGGGCAGATGAACACTGAAGCTTTCTTT.

This clonotype was recorded at least ten times. The rearrangement uses TRBV4-1 and TRBJ2-5; D gene uncertain. This CDR3 has 14 residues. Germline V gene sequence: CDR1 MGHRA, CDR2 YSYEKL. Trimming cost V 1 base and J 2 bases, with 8 bases left between them. The CDR3 DNA reads TGCGCCAGCAGCCAAGTGGGGTTTCAAGAGACCCAGTACTTC. Translation gives CASSQVGFQETQYF.

The chain employs TRBV12-3 or TRBV12-4 and TRBJ1-2; no clear D gene. Trimming removed 5 bases at V and 4 bases at J, with 11 bases between. This CDR3 region has 13 residues. The DNA of the CDR3 is TGTGCCAGCAGTATGGGCCCAGGCTATGGCTACACCTTC. This translates into CASSMGPGYGYTF.